This T cell receptor beta chain was identified during a study of OX40 agonist ivuxolimab in advanced cancers. Study information: Every 2 weeks, ivuxolimab was infused into the patients intravenously at between 0.01 and 10 mg/kg.

Germline V gene data show CDR1 as MRHNA and CDR2 as SNTAGT. The CDR3 contains 14 residues. Trimming at V came to 3 bases and at J to 6 bases, leaving 1 base not matched to a gene. Assay used: immunoSEQ multiplex PCR; TCRdb lists only in-frame clones, some missing. This table holds 57,000 or so clones, about 89% found once. Cycle 7 day 1, cycle 4 day 1, and baseline were the timepoints at which blood was sampled. The clonotype was recovered from an adult with an advanced solid tumor such as melanoma, head and neck, liver or kidney cancer. The sample consisted of CD4+ or CD8+ T cells sorted from blood, taken in a trial of the OX40 agonist ivuxolimab. The genes are TRBV6-4 and TRBJ2-7, with TRBD2 identical over 14 bases. The CDR3 reads CASSEGTSGSEQYF. The CDR3 region has the DNA TGTGCCAGCAGTGAGGGGACTAGCGGGAGCGAGCAGTACTTC.